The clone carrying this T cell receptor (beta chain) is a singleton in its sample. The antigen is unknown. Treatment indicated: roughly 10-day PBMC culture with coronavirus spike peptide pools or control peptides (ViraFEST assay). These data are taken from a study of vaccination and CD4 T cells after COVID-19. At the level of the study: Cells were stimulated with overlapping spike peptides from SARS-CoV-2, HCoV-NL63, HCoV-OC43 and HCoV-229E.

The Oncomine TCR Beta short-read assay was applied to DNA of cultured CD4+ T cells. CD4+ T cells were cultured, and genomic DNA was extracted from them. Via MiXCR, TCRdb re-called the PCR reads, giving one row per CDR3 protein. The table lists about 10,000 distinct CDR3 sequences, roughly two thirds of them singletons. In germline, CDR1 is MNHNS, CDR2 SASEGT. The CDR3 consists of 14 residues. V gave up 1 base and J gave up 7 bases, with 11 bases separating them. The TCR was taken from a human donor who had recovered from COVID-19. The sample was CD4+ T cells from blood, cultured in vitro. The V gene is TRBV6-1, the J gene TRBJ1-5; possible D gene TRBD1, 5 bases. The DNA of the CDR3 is TGTGCCAGCAGTGAAGTAAGGGGTCCGCAGCCCCAGCATTTT. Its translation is CASSEVRGPQPQHF.